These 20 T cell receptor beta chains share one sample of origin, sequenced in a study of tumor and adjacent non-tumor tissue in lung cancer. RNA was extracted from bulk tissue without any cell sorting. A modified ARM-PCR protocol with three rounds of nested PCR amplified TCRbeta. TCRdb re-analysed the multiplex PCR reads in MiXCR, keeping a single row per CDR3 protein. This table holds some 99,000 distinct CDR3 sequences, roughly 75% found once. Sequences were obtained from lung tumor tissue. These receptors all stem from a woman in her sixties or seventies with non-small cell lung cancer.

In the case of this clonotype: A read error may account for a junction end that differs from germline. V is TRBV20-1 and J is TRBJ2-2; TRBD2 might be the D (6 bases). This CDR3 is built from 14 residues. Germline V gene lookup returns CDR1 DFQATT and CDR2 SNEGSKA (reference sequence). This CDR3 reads CNARRGLGTGELFF. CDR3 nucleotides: TGCAATGCTAGGAGGGGACTGGGCACCGGGGAGCTGTTTTTT.

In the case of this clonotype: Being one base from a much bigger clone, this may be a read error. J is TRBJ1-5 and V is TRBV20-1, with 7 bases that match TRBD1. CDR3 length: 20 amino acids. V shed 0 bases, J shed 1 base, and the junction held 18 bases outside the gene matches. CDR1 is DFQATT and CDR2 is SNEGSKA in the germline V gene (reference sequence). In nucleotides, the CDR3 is TGCAGTGCTAGAGACCCTCGGGTCGGGATAGGGGGCAGGAGCAATCAGCCCCAGCATTTT. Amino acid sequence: CSARDPRVGIGGRSNQPQHF.

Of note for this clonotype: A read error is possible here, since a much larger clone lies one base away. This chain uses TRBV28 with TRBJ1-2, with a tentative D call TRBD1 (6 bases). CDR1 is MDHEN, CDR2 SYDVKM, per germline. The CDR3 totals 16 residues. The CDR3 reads CASSSWNPGASGGCTF. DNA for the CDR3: TGTGCCAGCAGTTCTTGGAATCCAGGGGCTTCGGGTGGCTGCACCTTC.

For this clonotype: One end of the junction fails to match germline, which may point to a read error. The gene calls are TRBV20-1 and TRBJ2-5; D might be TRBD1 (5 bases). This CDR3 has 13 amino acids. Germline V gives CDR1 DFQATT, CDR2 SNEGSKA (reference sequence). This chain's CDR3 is CSARDAGSETECF. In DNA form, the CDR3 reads TGCAGTGCTAGAGATGCAGGGTCAGAGACCGAGTGCTTC.

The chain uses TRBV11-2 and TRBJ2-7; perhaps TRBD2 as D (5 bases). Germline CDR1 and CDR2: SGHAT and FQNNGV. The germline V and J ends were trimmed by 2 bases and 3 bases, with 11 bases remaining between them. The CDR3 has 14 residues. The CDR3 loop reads CASSLQLDSYEQYF. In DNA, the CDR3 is TGTGCCAGCAGCTTACAACTAGATAGCTACGAGCAGTACTTC.

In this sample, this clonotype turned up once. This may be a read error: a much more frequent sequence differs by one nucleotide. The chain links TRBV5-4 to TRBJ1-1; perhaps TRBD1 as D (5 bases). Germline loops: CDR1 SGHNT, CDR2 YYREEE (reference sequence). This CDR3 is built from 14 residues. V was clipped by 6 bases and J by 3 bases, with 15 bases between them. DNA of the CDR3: TGTGCCAGCAACCCGGTAAAAGGGGACACTGAAGCTTTCTTT. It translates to CASNPVKGDTEAFF.

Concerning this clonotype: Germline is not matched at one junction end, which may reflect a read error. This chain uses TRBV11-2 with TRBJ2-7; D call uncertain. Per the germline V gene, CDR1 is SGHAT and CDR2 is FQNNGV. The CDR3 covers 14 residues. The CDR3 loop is CTSSLSTGSAEQYF. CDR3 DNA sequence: TGTACCAGCAGCTTATCCACCGGGTCAGCCGAGCAGTACTTT.

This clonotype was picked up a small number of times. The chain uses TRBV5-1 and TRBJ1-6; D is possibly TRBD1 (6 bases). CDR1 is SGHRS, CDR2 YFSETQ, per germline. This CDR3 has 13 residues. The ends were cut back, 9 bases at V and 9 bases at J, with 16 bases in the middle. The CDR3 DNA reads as TGCGCCACTCGCCGGGGGGCAGGTTCACCCCTCCACTTT. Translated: CATRRGAGSPLHF.

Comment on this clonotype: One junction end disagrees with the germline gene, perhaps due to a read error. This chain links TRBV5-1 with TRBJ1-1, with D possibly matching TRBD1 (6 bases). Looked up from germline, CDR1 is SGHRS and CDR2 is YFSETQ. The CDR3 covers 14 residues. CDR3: CASSWTASNTEASF. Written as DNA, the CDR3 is TGCGCCAGCAGTTGGACAGCCTCGAACACTGAAGCTTCCTTT.

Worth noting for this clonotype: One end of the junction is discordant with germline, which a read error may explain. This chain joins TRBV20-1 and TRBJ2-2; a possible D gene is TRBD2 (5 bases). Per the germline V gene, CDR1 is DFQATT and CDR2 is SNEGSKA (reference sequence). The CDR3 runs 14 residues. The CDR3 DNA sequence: TGCAATGCTAGAGGGATAGGAGACACCGGGGAGCTGTTTTTT. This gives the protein CNARGIGDTGELFF.

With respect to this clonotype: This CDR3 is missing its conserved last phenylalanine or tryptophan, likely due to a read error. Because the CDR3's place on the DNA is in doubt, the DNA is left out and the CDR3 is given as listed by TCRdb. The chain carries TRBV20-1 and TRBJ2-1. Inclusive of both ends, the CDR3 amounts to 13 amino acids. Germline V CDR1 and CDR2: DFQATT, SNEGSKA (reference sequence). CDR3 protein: CSARAHKNSEQLI.

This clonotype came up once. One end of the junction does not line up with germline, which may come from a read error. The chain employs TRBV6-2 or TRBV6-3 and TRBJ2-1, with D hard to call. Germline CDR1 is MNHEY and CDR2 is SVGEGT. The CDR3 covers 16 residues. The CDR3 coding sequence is TGTGCCAGCACTGGGAATAAACTGAACTCCTACAATGAGCTGTTCTTC. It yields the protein CASTGNKLNSYNELFF.

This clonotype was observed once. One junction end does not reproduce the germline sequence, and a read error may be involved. The CDR3 nucleotides read TGTGCCAACAGTTTAGGGAATAGGGGTAAAACCGGGGAGCTGTTTTTT. Its translation is CANSLGNRGKTGELFF. This sequence joins TRBV12-3 or TRBV12-4 and TRBJ2-2; a weak D match, TRBD1 (5 bases). The CDR3 length is 16 residues.

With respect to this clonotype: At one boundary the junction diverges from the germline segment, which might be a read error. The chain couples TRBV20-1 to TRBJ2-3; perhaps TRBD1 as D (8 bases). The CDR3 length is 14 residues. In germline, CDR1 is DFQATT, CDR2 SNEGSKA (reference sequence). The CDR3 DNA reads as TGCAGTGCGCCGACAGGGGAGGGCACAGACACGCAGTATTTT. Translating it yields CSAPTGEGTDTQYF.

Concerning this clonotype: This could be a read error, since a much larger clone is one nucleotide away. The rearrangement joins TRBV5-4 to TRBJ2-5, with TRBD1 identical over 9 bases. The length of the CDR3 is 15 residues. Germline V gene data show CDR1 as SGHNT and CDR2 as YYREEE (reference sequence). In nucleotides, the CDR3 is TGTGCCAGGAGCTTATTGACAGGGGGACTGGAGACCCAGTACTTC. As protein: CARSLLTGGLETQYF. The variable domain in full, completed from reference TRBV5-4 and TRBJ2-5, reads ETGVTQSPTHLIKTRGQQVTLRCSSQSGHNTVSWYQQALGQGPQFIFQYYREEENGRGNFPPRFSGLQFPNYSSELNVNALELDDSALYLCARSLLTGGLETQYFGPGTRLLVL.

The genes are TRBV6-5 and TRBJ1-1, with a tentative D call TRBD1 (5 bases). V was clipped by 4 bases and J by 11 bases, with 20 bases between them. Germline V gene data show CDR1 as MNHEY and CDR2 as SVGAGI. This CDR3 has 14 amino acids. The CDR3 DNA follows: TGTGCCAGCAGTTTAGGGGTAGGAGTAAGAAAGGCTTTCTTT. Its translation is CASSLGVGVRKAFF.

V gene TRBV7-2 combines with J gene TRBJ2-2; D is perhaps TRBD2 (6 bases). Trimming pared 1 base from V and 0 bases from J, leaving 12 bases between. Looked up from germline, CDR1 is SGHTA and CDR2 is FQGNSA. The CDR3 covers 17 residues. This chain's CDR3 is CASSLGLAYSNTGELFF. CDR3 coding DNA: TGTGCCAGCAGCTTAGGGCTAGCGTATTCGAACACCGGGGAGCTGTTTTTT.

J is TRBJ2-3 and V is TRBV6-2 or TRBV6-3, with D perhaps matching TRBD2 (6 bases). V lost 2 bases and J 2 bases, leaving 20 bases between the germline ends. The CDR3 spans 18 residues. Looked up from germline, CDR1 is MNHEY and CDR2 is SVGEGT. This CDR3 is CASSYPPIVGGSTDTQYF. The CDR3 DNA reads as TGTGCCAGCAGTTACCCTCCAATAGTGGGGGGTTCCACAGATACGCAGTATTTT.

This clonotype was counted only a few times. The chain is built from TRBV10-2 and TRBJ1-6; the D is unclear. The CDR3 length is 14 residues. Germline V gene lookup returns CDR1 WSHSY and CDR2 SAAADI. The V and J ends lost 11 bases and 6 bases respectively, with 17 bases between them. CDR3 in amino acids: CASRPAISNSPLHF. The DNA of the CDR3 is TGCGCCTCAAGACCGGCGATTTCTAATTCACCCCTCCACTTT.

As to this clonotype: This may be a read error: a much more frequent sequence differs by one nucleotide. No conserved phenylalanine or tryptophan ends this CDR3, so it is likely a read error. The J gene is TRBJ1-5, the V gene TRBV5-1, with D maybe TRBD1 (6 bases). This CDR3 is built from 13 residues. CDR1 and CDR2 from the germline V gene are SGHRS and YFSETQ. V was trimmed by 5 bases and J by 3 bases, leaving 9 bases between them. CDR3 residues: CASSKGDNQPQHV. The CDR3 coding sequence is TGCGCCAGCAGTAAGGGGGACAATCAGCCCCAGCATGTT.